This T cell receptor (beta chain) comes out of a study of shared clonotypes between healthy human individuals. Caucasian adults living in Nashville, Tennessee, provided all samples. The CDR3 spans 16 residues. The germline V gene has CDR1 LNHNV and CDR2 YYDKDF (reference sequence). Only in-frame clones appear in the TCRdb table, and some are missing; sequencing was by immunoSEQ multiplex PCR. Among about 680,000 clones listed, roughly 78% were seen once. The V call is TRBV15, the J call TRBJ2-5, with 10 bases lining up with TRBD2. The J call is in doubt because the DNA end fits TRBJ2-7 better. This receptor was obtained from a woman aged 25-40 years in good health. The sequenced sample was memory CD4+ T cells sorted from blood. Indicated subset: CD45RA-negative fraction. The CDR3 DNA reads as TGTGCCACCAGCAGAGATCTAGCGGGAGTTTGGTACGAGCAGTACTTC. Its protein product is CATSRDLAGVWYEQYF.